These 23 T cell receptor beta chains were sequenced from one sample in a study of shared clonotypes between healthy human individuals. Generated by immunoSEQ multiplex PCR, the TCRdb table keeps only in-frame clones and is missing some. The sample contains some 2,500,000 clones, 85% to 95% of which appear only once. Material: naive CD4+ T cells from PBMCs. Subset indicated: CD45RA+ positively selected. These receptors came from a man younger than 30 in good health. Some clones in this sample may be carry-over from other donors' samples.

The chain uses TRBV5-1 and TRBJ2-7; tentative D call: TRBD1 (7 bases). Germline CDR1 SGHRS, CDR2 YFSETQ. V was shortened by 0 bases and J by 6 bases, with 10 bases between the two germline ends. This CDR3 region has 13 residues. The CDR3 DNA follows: TGCGCCAGCAGCTTGGAGGAGGGGGCCGAGCAGTACTTC. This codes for CASSLEEGAEQYF.

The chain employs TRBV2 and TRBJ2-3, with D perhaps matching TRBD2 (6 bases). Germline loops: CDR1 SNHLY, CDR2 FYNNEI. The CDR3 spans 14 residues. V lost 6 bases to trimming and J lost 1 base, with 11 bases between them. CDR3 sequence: CASRAASGTDTQYF. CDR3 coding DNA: TGTGCCAGCAGAGCCGCTAGCGGCACAGATACGCAGTATTTT.

CDR3 nucleotide sequence: TGTGCCAGCAGTGTGGGCCTGACCTTCCAAGAGACCCAGTACTTC. Residues: CASSVGLTFQETQYF. The chain is built from TRBV25-1 and TRBJ2-5; D unclear. Trimming removed 4 bases from V and 1 base from J, with 13 bases in between. The CDR3 is 15 amino acids. CDR1 is MGHDK and CDR2 is SYGVNS in the germline V gene.

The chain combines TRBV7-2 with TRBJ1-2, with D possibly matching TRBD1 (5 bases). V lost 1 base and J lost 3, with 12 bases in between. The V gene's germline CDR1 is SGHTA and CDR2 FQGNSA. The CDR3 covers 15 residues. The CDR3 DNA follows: TGTGCCAGCAGCTTAGGTGGAGGGGCGGACTATGGCTACACCTTC. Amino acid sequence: CASSLGGGADYGYTF. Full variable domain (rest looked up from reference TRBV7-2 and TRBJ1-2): GAGVSQSPSNKVTEKGKDVELRCDPISGHTALYWYRQSLGQGLEFLIYFQGNSAPDKSGLPSDRFSAERTGGSVSTLTIQRTQQEDSAVYLCASSLGGGADYGYTFGSGTRLTVV.

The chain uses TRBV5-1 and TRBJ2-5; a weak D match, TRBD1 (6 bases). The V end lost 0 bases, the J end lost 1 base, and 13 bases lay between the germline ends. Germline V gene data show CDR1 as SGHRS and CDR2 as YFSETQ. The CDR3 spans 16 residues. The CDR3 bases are TGCGCCAGCAGCTTGGGGGGGCGAGGGGCCCAAGAGACCCAGTACTTC. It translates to CASSLGGRGAQETQYF.

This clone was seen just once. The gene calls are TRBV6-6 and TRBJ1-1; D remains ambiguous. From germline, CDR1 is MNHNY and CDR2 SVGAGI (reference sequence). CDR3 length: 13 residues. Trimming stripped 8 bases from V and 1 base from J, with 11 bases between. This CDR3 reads CASRTEKNTEAFF. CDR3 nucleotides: TGTGCCAGCCGAACAGAAAAGAACACTGAAGCTTTCTTT.

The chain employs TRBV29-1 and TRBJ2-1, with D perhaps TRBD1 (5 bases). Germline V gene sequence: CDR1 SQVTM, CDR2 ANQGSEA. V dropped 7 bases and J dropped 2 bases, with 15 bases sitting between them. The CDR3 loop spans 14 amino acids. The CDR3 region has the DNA TGCAGCGCACCGACAGTCGGTACCTACAATGAGCAGTTCTTC. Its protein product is CSAPTVGTYNEQFF.

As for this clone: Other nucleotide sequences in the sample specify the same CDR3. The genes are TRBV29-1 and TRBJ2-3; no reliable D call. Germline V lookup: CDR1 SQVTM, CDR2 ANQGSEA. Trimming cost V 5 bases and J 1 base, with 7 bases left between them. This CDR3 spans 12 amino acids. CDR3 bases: TGCAGCGTTAATACAGGCACAGATACGCAGTATTTT. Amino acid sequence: CSVNTGTDTQYF.

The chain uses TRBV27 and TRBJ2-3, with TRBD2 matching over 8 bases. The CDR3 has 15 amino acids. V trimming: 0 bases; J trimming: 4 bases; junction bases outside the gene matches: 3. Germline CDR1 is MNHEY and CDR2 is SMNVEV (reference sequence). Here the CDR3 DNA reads TGTGCCAGCAGTTTATCACTAGCGGTGGCAGATACGCAGTATTTT. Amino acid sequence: CASSLSLAVADTQYF.

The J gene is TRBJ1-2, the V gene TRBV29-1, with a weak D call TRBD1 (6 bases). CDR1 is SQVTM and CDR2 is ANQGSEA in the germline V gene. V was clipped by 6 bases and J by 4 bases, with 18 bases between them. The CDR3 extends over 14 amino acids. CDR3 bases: TGCAGCGTCGGGCCCACAGGGACCAGCTATGGCTACACCTTC. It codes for CSVGPTGTSYGYTF.

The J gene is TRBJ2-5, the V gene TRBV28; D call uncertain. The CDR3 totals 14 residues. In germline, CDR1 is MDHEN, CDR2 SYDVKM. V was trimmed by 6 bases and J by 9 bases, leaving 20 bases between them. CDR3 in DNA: TGTGCCAGCAGCAAGACACCCTCAGATAGGGCCCAGTACTTC. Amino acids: CASSKTPSDRAQYF.

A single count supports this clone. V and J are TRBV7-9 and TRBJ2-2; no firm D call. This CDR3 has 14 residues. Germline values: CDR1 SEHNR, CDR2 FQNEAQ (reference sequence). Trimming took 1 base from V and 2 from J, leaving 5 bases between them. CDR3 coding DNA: TGTGCCAGCAGCTTAGATCGAAACACCGGGGAGCTGTTTTTT. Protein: CASSLDRNTGELFF.

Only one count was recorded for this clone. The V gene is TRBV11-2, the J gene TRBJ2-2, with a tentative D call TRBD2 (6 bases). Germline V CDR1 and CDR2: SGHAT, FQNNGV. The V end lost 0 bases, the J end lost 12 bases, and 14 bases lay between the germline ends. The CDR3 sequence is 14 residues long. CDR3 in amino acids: CASSLDLAGWKLFF. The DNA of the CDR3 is TGTGCCAGCAGCTTAGATCTTGCGGGGTGGAAGCTGTTTTTT.

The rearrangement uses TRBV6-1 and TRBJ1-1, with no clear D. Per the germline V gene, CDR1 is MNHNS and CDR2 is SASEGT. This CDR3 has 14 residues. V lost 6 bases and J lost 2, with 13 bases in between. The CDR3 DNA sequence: TGTGCCAGCAGCCGACGGGGTGAAAACACTGAAGCTTTCTTT. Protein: CASSRRGENTEAFF.

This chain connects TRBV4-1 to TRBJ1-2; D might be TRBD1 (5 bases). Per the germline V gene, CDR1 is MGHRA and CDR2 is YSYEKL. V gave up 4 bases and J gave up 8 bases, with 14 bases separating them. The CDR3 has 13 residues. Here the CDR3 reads CASSLPNRGGYTF. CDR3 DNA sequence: TGCGCCAGCAGCCTACCGAATCGGGGCGGCTACACCTTC.

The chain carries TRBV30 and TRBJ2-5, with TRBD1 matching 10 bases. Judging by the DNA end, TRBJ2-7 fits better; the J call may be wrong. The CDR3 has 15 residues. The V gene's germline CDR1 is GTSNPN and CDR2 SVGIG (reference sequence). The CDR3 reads CAWNPDRGFSYEQYF. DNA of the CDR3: TGTGCCTGGAATCCGGACAGGGGGTTCTCCTACGAGCAGTACTTC.

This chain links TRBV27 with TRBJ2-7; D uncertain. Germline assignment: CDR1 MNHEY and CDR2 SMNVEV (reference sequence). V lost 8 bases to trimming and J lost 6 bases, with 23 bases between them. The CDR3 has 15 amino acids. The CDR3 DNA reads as TGTGCCAGCGACCCCAAAAGGATTACCACTCTCGAGCAGTACTTC. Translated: CASDPKRITTLEQYF.

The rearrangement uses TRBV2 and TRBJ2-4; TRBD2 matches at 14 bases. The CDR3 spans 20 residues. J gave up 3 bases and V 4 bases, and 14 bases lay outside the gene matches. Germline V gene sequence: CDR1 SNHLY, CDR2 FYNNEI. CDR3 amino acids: CASSGQIRLAGGPGKNIQYF. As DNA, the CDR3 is TGTGCCAGCAGTGGACAAATAAGACTAGCGGGAGGGCCAGGCAAAAACATTCAGTACTTC.

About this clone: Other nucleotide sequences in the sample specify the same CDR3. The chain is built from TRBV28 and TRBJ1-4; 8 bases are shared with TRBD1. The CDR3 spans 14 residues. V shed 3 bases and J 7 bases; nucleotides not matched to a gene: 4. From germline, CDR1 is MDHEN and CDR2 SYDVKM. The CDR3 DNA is TGTGCCAGCAGTTTCCAGGGGGCTCGTGAAAAACTGTTTTTT. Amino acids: CASSFQGAREKLFF. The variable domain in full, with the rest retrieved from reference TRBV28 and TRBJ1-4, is DVKVTQSSRYLVKRTGEKVFLECVQDMDHENMFWYRQDPGLGLRLIYFSYDVKMKEKGDIPEGYSVSREKKERFSLILESASTNQTSMYLCASSFQGAREKLFFGSGTQLSVL.

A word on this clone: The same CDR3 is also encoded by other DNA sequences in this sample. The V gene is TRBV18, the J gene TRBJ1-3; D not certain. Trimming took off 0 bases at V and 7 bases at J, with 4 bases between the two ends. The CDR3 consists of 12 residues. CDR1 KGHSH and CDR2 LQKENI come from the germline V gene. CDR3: CASSPPSNTIYF. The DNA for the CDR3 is TGTGCCAGCTCACCACCTAGCAACACCATATATTTT.

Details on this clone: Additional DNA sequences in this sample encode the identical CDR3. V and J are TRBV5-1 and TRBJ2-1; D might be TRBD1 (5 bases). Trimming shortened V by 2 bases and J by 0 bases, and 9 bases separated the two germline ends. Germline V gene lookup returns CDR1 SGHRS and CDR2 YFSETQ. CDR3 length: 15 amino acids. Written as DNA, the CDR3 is TGCGCCAGCAGCTTAAGGGGCAGCTCCTACAATGAGCAGTTCTTC. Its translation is CASSLRGSSYNEQFF. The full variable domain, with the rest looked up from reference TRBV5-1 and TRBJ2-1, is KAGVTQTPRYLIKTRGQQVTLSCSPISGHRSVSWYQQTPGQGLQFLFEYFSETQRNKGNFPGRFSGRQFSNSRSEMNVSTLELGDSALYLCASSLRGSSYNEQFFGPGTRLTVL.

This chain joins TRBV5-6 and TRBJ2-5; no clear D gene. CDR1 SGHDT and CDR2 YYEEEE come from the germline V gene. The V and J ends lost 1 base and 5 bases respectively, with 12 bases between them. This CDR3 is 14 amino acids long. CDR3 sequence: CASSLPQAFETQYF. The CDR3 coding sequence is TGTGCCAGCAGCTTGCCCCAGGCTTTTGAGACCCAGTACTTC.

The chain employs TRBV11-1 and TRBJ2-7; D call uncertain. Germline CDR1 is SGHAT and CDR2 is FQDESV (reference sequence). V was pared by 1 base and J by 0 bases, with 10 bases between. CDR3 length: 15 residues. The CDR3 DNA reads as TGTGCCAGCAGCTTAGTCGGCCAAGTCTCCTACGAGCAGTACTTC. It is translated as CASSLVGQVSYEQYF.